A selection of T cell receptor beta chains follows, all from one sample in a study of shared clonotypes between healthy human individuals. This table comes from immunoSEQ multiplex PCR, and its TCRdb copy is limited to in-frame clones, with some not included. The repertoire holds hundreds of thousands of clones, 95% seen once, with approximately 0.11% in the top ten. Input material: naive CD8+ T cells sorted from blood. These receptor sequences come from a woman aged 25 to 39 in good health. CDR3s include the opening cysteine and the closing phenylalanine or tryptophan. The D gene is left open where the match is weak. Size values are once, few and many counts, or a class for expanded clones, and some rows have none.

d_gene: -; v_gene: TRBV4-1; abundance: once; j_gene: TRBJ2-7; CDR3nt: TGCGCCAGCAGCCAAGATCAGGTCTCCTACGAGCAGTACTTC; CDR3aa: CASSQDQVSYEQYF
d_gene: TRBD1; v_gene: TRBV27; abundance: -; j_gene: TRBJ1-4; CDR3nt: TGTGCCAGCAGTTCAGCAGGGGGCTCCGCGGAACTGTTTTTT; CDR3aa: CASSSAGGSAELFF
d_gene: TRBD2; v_gene: TRBV4-1; abundance: -; j_gene: TRBJ2-7; CDR3nt: TGCGCCAGCAGCCAACCGGGACTAGCGTCGAGCTCCTACGAGCAGTACTTC; CDR3aa: CASSQPGLASSSYEQYF
d_gene: -; v_gene: TRBV6-6; abundance: -; j_gene: TRBJ1-5; CDR3nt: TGTGCCAGCGGCGAGAATTACGATCAGCCCCAGCATTTT; CDR3aa: CASGENYDQPQHF
d_gene: -; v_gene: TRBV13; abundance: -; j_gene: TRBJ1-2; CDR3nt: TGTGCCAGCAGCCCCCAGGGACATTGGAACGGCTACACCTTC; CDR3aa: CASSPQGHWNGYTF
d_gene: TRBD1; v_gene: TRBV13; abundance: once; j_gene: TRBJ2-7; CDR3nt: TGTGCCAGCAGCTTCGACAGGGCCACCTACGAGCAGTACTTC; CDR3aa: CASSFDRATYEQYF
d_gene: -; v_gene: TRBV4-1; abundance: -; j_gene: TRBJ1-5; CDR3nt: TGCGCCAGCAGCCAAGATGAGTTGGTAATGAGCAATCAGCCCCAGCATTTT; CDR3aa: CASSQDELVMSNQPQHF
d_gene: -; v_gene: TRBV19; abundance: -; j_gene: TRBJ2-5; CDR3nt: TGTGCCAGTAGGTCAGGGCAAGAGACCCAGTACTTC; CDR3aa: CASRSGQETQYF
d_gene: TRBD1; v_gene: TRBV2; abundance: -; j_gene: TRBJ2-3; CDR3nt: TGTGCCAGCACTGGGACAGGCACAGATACGCAGTATTTT; CDR3aa: CASTGTGTDTQYF
d_gene: TRBD1; v_gene: TRBV28; abundance: -; j_gene: TRBJ2-1; CDR3nt: TGTGCCAGCAGTTTTACCCGGACAGGGGGCTACAATGAGCAGTTCTTC; CDR3aa: CASSFTRTGGYNEQFF
d_gene: -; v_gene: TRBV29-1; abundance: once; j_gene: TRBJ1-1; CDR3nt: TGCAGCGTTCCTCGGGAGATTTCACTTGGTGAAGCTTTCTTT; CDR3aa: CSVPREISLGEAFF
d_gene: TRBD2; v_gene: TRBV27; abundance: -; j_gene: TRBJ2-7; CDR3nt: TGTGCCAGCAGTTTATCGATGGGACTAGCGGGAGTTAGCTGGGGTGACGAGCAGTACTTC; CDR3aa: CASSLSMGLAGVSWGDEQYF
d_gene: -; v_gene: TRBV4-1; abundance: -; j_gene: TRBJ2-5; CDR3nt: TGCGCCAGCAGCACAACAGGGCTACAAGAGACCCAGTACTTC; CDR3aa: CASSTTGLQETQYF
d_gene: -; v_gene: TRBV9; abundance: -; j_gene: TRBJ1-5; CDR3nt: TGTGCCAGCAGCGTAGAGGACGGGAATCAGCCCCAGCATTTT; CDR3aa: CASSVEDGNQPQHF
d_gene: TRBD2; v_gene: TRBV27; abundance: -; j_gene: TRBJ2-5; CDR3nt: TGTGCCAGCAGTTTAGGCCCGGGAGGGTTAGAGACCCAGTACTTC; CDR3aa: CASSLGPGGLETQYF
d_gene: TRBD2; v_gene: TRBV27; abundance: once; j_gene: TRBJ2-1; CDR3nt: TGTGCCAGCAGTTTGCGGGGGAATGAGCAGTTCTTC; CDR3aa: CASSLRGNEQFF
d_gene: TRBD2; v_gene: TRBV28; abundance: once; j_gene: TRBJ2-7; CDR3nt: TGTGCCAGCAGTTTAATGCTAGCGGGAAACGAGCAGTACTTC; CDR3aa: CASSLMLAGNEQYF
d_gene: TRBD1; v_gene: TRBV28; abundance: -; j_gene: TRBJ2-7; CDR3nt: TGTGCCAGCAGTCCGACAGGGAACGAGCAGTACTTC; CDR3aa: CASSPTGNEQYF
d_gene: -; v_gene: TRBV4-1; abundance: -; j_gene: TRBJ1-2; CDR3nt: TGCGCCAGCAGCCAAGGTGGAAGGGGTGTCTATGGCTACACCTTC; CDR3aa: CASSQGGRGVYGYTF
d_gene: TRBD2; v_gene: TRBV4-1; abundance: -; j_gene: TRBJ2-3; CDR3nt: TGCGCCAGCAGCCAGGGTAGCGGGCCGGATACGCAGTATTTT; CDR3aa: CASSQGSGPDTQYF
d_gene: -; v_gene: TRBV13; abundance: -; j_gene: TRBJ1-5; CDR3nt: TGTGCCAGCAGCTTGGGGAGAGGCAATCAGCCCCAGCATTTT; CDR3aa: CASSLGRGNQPQHF
d_gene: -; v_gene: TRBV11-2; abundance: -; j_gene: TRBJ2-5; CDR3nt: TGTGCCAGCAGCTTAATGAAGGGGGGAGAGACCCAGTACTTC; CDR3aa: CASSLMKGGETQYF
d_gene: TRBD2; v_gene: TRBV4-1; abundance: -; j_gene: TRBJ2-7; CDR3nt: TGCGCCAGCAGCCAGGGAAGCGGGAGGGTACTCTACGAGCAGTACTTC; CDR3aa: CASSQGSGRVLYEQYF
d_gene: -; v_gene: TRBV11-2; abundance: -; j_gene: TRBJ1-5; CDR3nt: TGTGCCAGCAGCTTAAGGGGGGCGGGCAATCAGCCCCAGCATTTT; CDR3aa: CASSLRGAGNQPQHF
d_gene: -; v_gene: TRBV10-3; abundance: -; j_gene: TRBJ2-3; CDR3nt: TGTGCCATCAGTGAGCCAAGACTAGATGCAGGGACAGATACGCAGTATTTT; CDR3aa: CAISEPRLDAGTDTQYF
d_gene: -; v_gene: TRBV4-1; abundance: -; j_gene: TRBJ1-3; CDR3nt: TGCGCCAGCAGCCAAGATCGGACGGCAGGCACCATATATTTT; CDR3aa: CASSQDRTAGTIYF
d_gene: -; v_gene: TRBV5-6; abundance: -; j_gene: TRBJ1-1; CDR3nt: TGTGCCAGCAGCTCCATGGGACTGACGGAAGCTTTCTTT; CDR3aa: CASSSMGLTEAFF
d_gene: -; v_gene: TRBV28; abundance: once; j_gene: TRBJ1-1; CDR3nt: TGTGCCAGCAGTTTTCGCTCCTCGAACACTGAAGCTTTCTTT; CDR3aa: CASSFRSSNTEAFF
d_gene: -; v_gene: TRBV28; abundance: -; j_gene: TRBJ2-5; CDR3nt: TGTGCCAGCAGTCCCCGACAGAACCAAGAGACCCAGTACTTC; CDR3aa: CASSPRQNQETQYF
d_gene: -; v_gene: TRBV7-8; abundance: -; j_gene: TRBJ2-5; CDR3nt: TGTGCCAGCAGCTTCGGAGGCAGGGTGGCCTCCCAAGAGACCCAGTACTTC; CDR3aa: CASSFGGRVASQETQYF
d_gene: -; v_gene: TRBV7-9; abundance: -; j_gene: TRBJ2-5; CDR3nt: TGTGCCAGCAGCGAGCCCAGGGAAGAGACCCAGTACTTC; CDR3aa: CASSEPREETQYF
d_gene: -; v_gene: TRBV15; abundance: -; j_gene: TRBJ1-5; CDR3nt: TGTGCCACCAGCAGTTCACAGGGTAATCAGCCCCAGCATTTT; CDR3aa: CATSSSQGNQPQHF
d_gene: TRBD1; v_gene: TRBV10-2; abundance: -; j_gene: TRBJ2-7; CDR3nt: TGCGCCAGCAGTGTCACCGGGACAGGGCTCGAGCAGTACTTC; CDR3aa: CASSVTGTGLEQYF
d_gene: -; v_gene: TRBV27; abundance: -; j_gene: TRBJ2-7; CDR3nt: TGTGCCAGCAGCCCTAAGGTTGTGGGCTACGAGCAGTACTTC; CDR3aa: CASSPKVVGYEQYF
d_gene: -; v_gene: TRBV2; abundance: -; j_gene: TRBJ1-1; CDR3nt: TGTGCCAGACAGACCAACACTGAAGCTTTCTTT; CDR3aa: CARQTNTEAFF
d_gene: TRBD1; v_gene: TRBV9; abundance: -; j_gene: TRBJ2-3; CDR3nt: TGTGCCAGCAGCGGGACAGGTTTTACAGATACGCAGTATTTT; CDR3aa: CASSGTGFTDTQYF
d_gene: -; v_gene: TRBV5-4; abundance: -; j_gene: TRBJ2-5; CDR3nt: TGTGCCAGCAGCTTGAGTAGCCAAGAGACCCAGTACTTC; CDR3aa: CASSLSSQETQYF
d_gene: TRBD2; v_gene: TRBV5-4; abundance: -; j_gene: TRBJ2-7; CDR3nt: TGTGCCAGCAGCTTGGAGGCGGGAGCCTACGAGCAGTACTTC; CDR3aa: CASSLEAGAYEQYF
d_gene: TRBD2; v_gene: TRBV29-1; abundance: -; j_gene: TRBJ2-3; CDR3nt: TGCAGCGTTGGGGGCGGGGGACGGACCCACTATACGCAGTATTTT; CDR3aa: CSVGGGGRTHYTQYF
d_gene: -; v_gene: TRBV7-9; abundance: -; j_gene: TRBJ1-3; CDR3nt: TGTGCCAGCAGCTTACACCAGGGTAGAAACACCATATATTTT; CDR3aa: CASSLHQGRNTIYF
d_gene: -; v_gene: TRBV2; abundance: -; j_gene: TRBJ1-1; CDR3nt: TGTGCCAGCAGATTGACAGTGAACACTGAAGCTTTCTTT; CDR3aa: CASRLTVNTEAFF